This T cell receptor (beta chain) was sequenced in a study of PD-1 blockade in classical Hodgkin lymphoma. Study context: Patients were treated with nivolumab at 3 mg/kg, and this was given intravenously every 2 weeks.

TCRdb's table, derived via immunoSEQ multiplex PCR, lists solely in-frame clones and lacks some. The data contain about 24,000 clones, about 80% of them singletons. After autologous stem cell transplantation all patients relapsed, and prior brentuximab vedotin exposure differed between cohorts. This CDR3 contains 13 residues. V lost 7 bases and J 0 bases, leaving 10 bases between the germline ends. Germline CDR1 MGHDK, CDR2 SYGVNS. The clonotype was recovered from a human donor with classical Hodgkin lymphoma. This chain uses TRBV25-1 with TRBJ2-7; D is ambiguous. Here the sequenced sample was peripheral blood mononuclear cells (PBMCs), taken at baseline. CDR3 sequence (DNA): TGTGCCAGCAATGACGGGTTCTCCTACGAGCAGTACTTC. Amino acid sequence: CASNDGFSYEQYF.